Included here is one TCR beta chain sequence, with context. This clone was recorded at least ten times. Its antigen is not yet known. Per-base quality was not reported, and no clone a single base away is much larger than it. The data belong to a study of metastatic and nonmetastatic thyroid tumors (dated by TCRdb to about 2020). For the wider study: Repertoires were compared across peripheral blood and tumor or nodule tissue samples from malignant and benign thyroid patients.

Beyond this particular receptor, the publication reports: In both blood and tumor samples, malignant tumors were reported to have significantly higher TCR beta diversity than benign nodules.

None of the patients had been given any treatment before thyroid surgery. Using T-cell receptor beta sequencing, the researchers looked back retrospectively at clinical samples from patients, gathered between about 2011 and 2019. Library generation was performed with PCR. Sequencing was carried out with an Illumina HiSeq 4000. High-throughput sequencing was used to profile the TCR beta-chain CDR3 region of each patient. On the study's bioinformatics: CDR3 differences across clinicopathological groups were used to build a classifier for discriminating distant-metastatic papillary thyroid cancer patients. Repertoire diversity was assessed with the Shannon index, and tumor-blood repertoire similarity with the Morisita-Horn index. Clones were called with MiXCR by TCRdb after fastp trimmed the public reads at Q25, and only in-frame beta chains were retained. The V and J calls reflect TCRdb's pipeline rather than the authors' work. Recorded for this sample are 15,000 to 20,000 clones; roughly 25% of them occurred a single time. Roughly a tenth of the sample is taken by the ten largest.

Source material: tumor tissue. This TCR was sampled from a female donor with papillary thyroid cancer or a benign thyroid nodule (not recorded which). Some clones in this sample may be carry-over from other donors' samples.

Here the CDR3 is given as CASSPPRRPNHNTGELFF. The nucleotides are TGTGCCAGCTCACCACCCCGCCGACCTAACCATAACACCGGGGAGCTGTTTTTT. The V and J genes are TRBV18 and TRBJ2-2, with the D gene uncertain. As encoded in the germline V gene, CDR1 is KGHSH while CDR2 is LQKENI. The germline ends are 16 bases apart after V is trimmed by 0 bases and J by 2 bases. The CDR3 runs 18 amino acids, cysteine and phenylalanine included. Only the CDR3 region is kept as DNA, spanning 54 bases read in frame from base 1.